These T cell receptor beta chains were read from a single sample in a study of immune evolution from preneoplasia to lung adenocarcinoma. Produced via immunoSEQ multiplex PCR; TCRdb's table is partial and in-frame only. The sample has 5,000 to 6,000 clones; 70% to 75% are singletons. The sequenced material came from FFPE lung adenocarcinoma in situ tissue. Receptors originate from a person aged 60-79 years with lung adenocarcinoma. Each CDR3 is given with its conserved first and last residue. D genes are given only for firm matches. Some rows mark clone size as missing; the rest say once, few, many or name a class of expanded clone.

CASSLYDSNYGYTF | TGTGCCAGCAGCCTCTACGACAGTAACTATGGCTACACCTTC | TRBV5-6 | 14 | TRBJ1-2 | . | few
CASSQQGGTNEKLFF | TGTGCCAGCAGCCAACAGGGGGGAACTAATGAAAAACTGTTTTTT | TRBV16 | 15 | TRBJ1-4 | TRBD1 | .
CSAGHNTEAFF | TGCAGCGCCGGCCATAACACTGAAGCTTTCTTT | TRBV29-1 | 11 | TRBJ1-1 | . | once
CASSVSLGAGETQYF | TGTGCCAGCAGCGTGTCGCTGGGGGCGGGGGAGACCCAGTACTTC | TRBV9 | 15 | TRBJ2-5 | . | .
CASGLGTGVADTQYF | TGTGCTAGTGGTTTGGGTACAGGGGTCGCAGATACGCAGTATTTT | TRBV12-5 | 15 | TRBJ2-3 | TRBD1 | .
CASSEDRGMTQYF | TGCGCCAGCAGTGAGGACAGGGGGATGACCCAGTACTTC | TRBV10-1 | 13 | TRBJ2-5 | TRBD1 | .
CASRGLGGFNEKLFF | TGTGCCAGTAGGGGACTCGGAGGTTTTAATGAAAAACTGTTTTTT | TRBV19 | 15 | TRBJ1-4 | . | few
CASSLTTYNRVGYTF | TGTGCCAGCAGCCTTACGACATACAACAGGGTCGGCTACACCTTC | TRBV27 | 15 | TRBJ1-2 | . | .
CASRTTGGSSPLHF | TGTGCCAGCAGAACTACAGGGGGCAGTTCACCCCTCCACTTT | TRBV6-5 | 14 | TRBJ1-6 | TRBD1 | few
CATSSSWGYTF | TGTGCTACCAGCTCCAGCTGGGGCTACACCTTC | TRBV6-6 | 11 | TRBJ1-2 | . | .
CASSLEAGYTDTQYF | TGTGCCAGCAGCTTGGAGGCAGGGTACACAGATACGCAGTATTTT | TRBV7-8 | 15 | TRBJ2-3 | . | .
CASSVGAGGGNEKLFF | TGTGCCAGCAGCGTAGGAGCGGGGGGGGGAAATGAAAAACTGTTTTTT | TRBV9 | 16 | TRBJ1-4 | . | .
CASSNPGGANAETQYF | TGTGCCAGTAGTAATCCCGGGGGCGCTAACGCAGAGACCCAGTACTTC | TRBV19 | 16 | TRBJ2-5 | . | once
CASSQDPTGANTGELFF | TGCGCCAGCAGCCAAGACCCGACAGGGGCGAACACCGGGGAGCTGTTTTTT | TRBV4-1 | 17 | TRBJ2-2 | TRBD1 | .
CASSFTSGGYNEQFF | TGTGCCAGCAGCTTCACTAGCGGGGGGTACAATGAGCAGTTCTTC | TRBV5-6 | 15 | TRBJ2-1 | TRBD2 | .
CAWSVLHQPQHF | TGTGCCTGGAGTGTACTACACCAGCCCCAGCATTTT | TRBV30 | 12 | TRBJ1-5 | . | .
CASSMAANNSPLHF | TGTGCCAGCAGCATGGCAGCAAATAATTCACCCCTCCACTTT | TRBV7-2 | 14 | TRBJ1-6 | . | .
CASSQAGRNNEQFF | TGTGCCAGCAGCCAAGCGGGCAGAAACAATGAGCAGTTCTTC | TRBV14 | 14 | TRBJ2-1 | . | .
CASSVDQTPETQYF | TGTGCCAGCAGTGTGGACCAAACCCCAGAGACCCAGTACTTC | TRBV2 | 14 | TRBJ2-5 | . | .
CASSTTGGSHEQYF | TGTGCCAGCAGTACAACAGGGGGTAGCCACGAGCAGTACTTC | TRBV6-5 | 14 | TRBJ2-7 | TRBD1 | once
CATSRSADRNEKLFF | TGTGCCACCAGCAGATCTGCGGACAGAAATGAAAAACTGTTTTTT | TRBV15 | 15 | TRBJ1-4 | . | once
CASSLGPGQGDTIYF | TGTGCCAGCAGCTTAGGCCCGGGACAGGGGGACACCATATATTTT | TRBV7-2 | 15 | TRBJ1-3 | TRBD1 | .
CAITGKPGTVNTGELFF | TGTGCCATCACCGGAAAACCGGGTACGGTGAACACCGGGGAGCTGTTTTTT | TRBV10-3 | 17 | TRBJ2-2 | . | few
CASSIGDEAFF | TGTGCCAGTAGTATAGGAGATGAAGCTTTCTTT | TRBV19 | 11 | TRBJ1-1 | . | .
CASSLLAGETQYF | TGTGCCAGCAGCTTATTAGCCGGGGAGACCCAGTACTTC | TRBV7-9 | 13 | TRBJ2-5 | . | .
CASSESGGNEQFF | TGCGCCAGCAGTGAGTCGGGGGGCAATGAGCAGTTCTTC | TRBV10-1 | 13 | TRBJ2-1 | . | .